This is a list of T cell receptor beta chains from one sample in a study of identical twins. TCRdb re-called the 5' RACE reads with MiXCR, one entry per CDR3 protein. The data show roughly 710,000 distinct CDR3 sequences, roughly 6% seen once. Sequencing used naive T cells sorted from blood. Receptors were obtained from a man younger than 30 in good health. CDR3s include the opening cysteine and the closing phenylalanine or tryptophan. D genes are given only for firm matches. Clone size is given for some rows only: seen once, a few or many times, or a class if the clone is expanded.

D	size	V	J	CDR3	DNA
NA	few	TRBV2	TRBJ2-1	CASSSTEQFF	TGTGCCAGCAGTAGTACCGAGCAGTTCTTC
TRBD2	NA	TRBV11-2	TRBJ2-1	CASSLGGLAGRYNEQFF	TGTGCCAGCAGCTTAGGGGGACTAGCGGGAAGGTACAATGAGCAGTTCTTC
NA	few	TRBV6-1	TRBJ2-2	CASSDRGKAGELFF	TGTGCCAGCAGTGACCGAGGAAAGGCAGGGGAGCTGTTTTTT
NA	many	TRBV10-1	TRBJ2-5	CASSESFSWTQYF	TGCGCCAGCAGTGAGTCTTTCTCTTGGACCCAGTACTTC
TRBD1	NA	TRBV5-1	TRBJ2-6	CASSSWTGGSGANVLTF	TGCGCCAGCAGCAGCTGGACAGGGGGCTCTGGGGCCAACGTCCTGACTTTC
TRBD2	many	TRBV20-1	TRBJ2-7	CSATPLREGLYEQYF	TGCAGTGCTACCCCTCTGCGGGAGGGCCTCTACGAGCAGTACTTC
NA	many	TRBV4-3	TRBJ2-5	CASSPAHMERIGETQYF	TGCGCCAGCAGCCCAGCCCACATGGAGAGGATAGGAGAGACCCAGTACTTC
NA	many	TRBV3-1	TRBJ2-7	CASSLSTGFHEQYF	TGTGCCAGCAGCTTATCCACAGGGTTTCACGAGCAGTACTTC
NA	NA	TRBV5-5	TRBJ2-2	CASSLEPLVPGELFF	TGTGCCAGCAGCTTGGAGCCACTAGTTCCCGGGGAGCTGTTTTTT
TRBD1	NA	TRBV4-2	TRBJ2-2	CASSPPGQGYRGNTGELFF	TGTGCCAGCAGCCCACCGGGACAGGGGTATAGGGGGAACACCGGGGAGCTGTTTTTT
TRBD2	many	TRBV3-1	TRBJ2-1	CASSRPIGLAGDNEQFF	TGTGCCAGCAGCAGACCGATCGGACTAGCGGGAGACAATGAGCAGTTCTTC
NA	NA	TRBV7-2	TRBJ2-3	CASSSLTRGADTQYF	TGTGCCAGCAGCTCGCTGACTAGGGGGGCAGATACGCAGTATTTT
TRBD2	NA	TRBV5-1	TRBJ2-1	CASSPGLGIHNEQFF	TGCGCCAGCAGCCCGGGACTAGGCATCCACAATGAGCAGTTCTTC
NA	many	TRBV29-1	TRBJ2-2	CSVLDTGELFF	TGCAGCGTTCTAGACACCGGGGAGCTGTTTTTT
NA	many	TRBV9	TRBJ2-5	CATRGAETQYF	TGTGCCACCAGGGGGGCAGAGACCCAGTACTTC
TRBD1	many	TRBV6-1	TRBJ1-6	CASRTGGARNSPLHF	TGTGCCAGCAGAACAGGGGGCGCGAGGAATTCACCCCTCCACTTT
NA	NA	TRBV28	TRBJ2-7	CASSRLTLFRQGTYEQYF	TGTGCCAGCAGTCGTCTTACCCTCTTCCGGCAGGGGACCTACGAGCAGTACTTC
NA	NA	TRBV15	TRBJ2-1	CATSPTGNEQFF	TGTGCCACCAGCCCCACGGGTAATGAGCAGTTCTTC
TRBD1	many	TRBV6-1	TRBJ2-6	CASRWGTGNSGANVLTF	TGTGCCAGCAGGTGGGGGACAGGCAACTCTGGGGCCAACGTCCTGACTTTC
TRBD2	NA	TRBV6-2/TRBV6-3	TRBJ2-1	CASSYSTMAGAEQFF	TGTGCCAGCAGTTACTCGACCATGGCGGGAGCTGAGCAGTTCTTC
TRBD1	many	TRBV29-1	TRBJ2-1	CSVGTGSNEQFF	TGCAGCGTGGGGACAGGGAGCAATGAGCAGTTCTTC
NA	NA	TRBV7-8	TRBJ2-1	CASSHTLGTPYNEQFF	TGTGCCAGCAGTCACACGCTGGGTACGCCTTACAATGAGCAGTTCTTC
NA	NA	TRBV5-1	TRBJ2-6	CASSPYADPGANVLTF	TGCGCCAGCAGCCCCTACGCGGATCCTGGGGCCAACGTCCTGACTTTC
NA	NA	TRBV12-3/TRBV12-4	TRBJ2-2	CATEYAGELFF	TGTGCCACCGAGTATGCCGGGGAGCTGTTTTTT
NA	many	TRBV5-1	TRBJ2-1	CASSLGTGIDEQFF	TGCGCCAGCAGCTTGGGAACAGGGATCGATGAGCAGTTCTTC
NA	many	TRBV5-1	TRBJ2-5	CASSKGGHLLSGETQYF	TGCGCCAGCAGCAAAGGCGGACACCTCCTATCAGGGGAGACCCAGTACTTC
NA	many	TRBV20-1	TRBJ1-1	CSANPDGTFEAFF	TGCAGTGCTAACCCCGACGGCACCTTTGAAGCTTTCTTT
NA	NA	TRBV29-1	TRBJ2-3	CSVGKRNTDTQYF	TGCAGCGTTGGAAAGCGGAACACAGATACGCAGTATTTT
NA	few	TRBV7-3	TRBJ2-6	CASSFRGTGTGANVLTF	TGTGCCAGCAGCTTCAGGGGTACAGGGACAGGGGCCAACGTCCTGACTTTC
NA	NA	TRBV29-1	TRBJ2-7	CSVEGPGVDGTQEQYF	TGCAGCGTTGAAGGACCCGGGGTAGATGGGACACAAGAGCAGTACTTC
TRBD1	few	TRBV4-3	TRBJ2-1	CASSQTIPGGAYNEQFF	TGCGCCAGCAGCCAGACTATACCAGGGGGCGCATACAATGAGCAGTTCTTC
NA	few	TRBV5-1	TRBJ2-3	CASSVGHSDTQYF	TGCGCCAGCAGCGTGGGACACTCAGATACGCAGTATTTT
NA	few	TRBV7-8	TRBJ2-3	CASSLFRGRTSTDTQYF	TGTGCCAGCAGCTTATTCCGTGGGAGGACAAGCACAGATACGCAGTATTTT
TRBD2	few	TRBV20-1	TRBJ2-2	CSARGVAGANTGELFF	TGCAGTGCTAGAGGGGTAGCGGGAGCGAACACCGGGGAGCTGTTTTTT
TRBD1	many	TRBV7-6	TRBJ1-1	CASSLVRTGTEAFF	TGTGCCAGCAGCTTAGTGAGGACAGGAACTGAAGCTTTCTTT
TRBD2	many	TRBV29-1	TRBJ2-7	CSVPGGALYEQYF	TGCAGCGTCCCGGGAGGGGCTCTCTACGAGCAGTACTTC
TRBD2	NA	TRBV15	TRBJ2-4	CATSGGVAGVVSENIQYF	TGTGCCACCAGCGGCGGGGTAGCGGGAGTTGTATCGGAAAACATTCAGTACTTC
TRBD1	few	TRBV14	TRBJ2-2	CASSLQGASTGELFF	TGTGCCAGCAGTCTACAGGGGGCGAGCACCGGGGAGCTGTTTTTT
TRBD2	NA	TRBV7-3	TRBJ2-5	CASSPLGREFLETQYF	TGTGCCAGCAGCCCCCTGGGGCGGGAGTTTCTAGAGACCCAGTACTTC
NA	NA	TRBV12-3/TRBV12-4	TRBJ2-4	CASSLRRQGIAKNIQYF	TGTGCCAGCAGTTTACGGCGGCAGGGGATAGCCAAAAACATTCAGTACTTC
NA	few	TRBV24-1	TRBJ2-1	CATSDLAGSGQNEQFF	TGTGCCACCAGTGATTTGGCCGGGAGTGGGCAAAATGAGCAGTTCTTC
TRBD1	many	TRBV12-3/TRBV12-4	TRBJ2-1	CASSQQQGGEQFF	TGTGCCAGCAGCCAACAACAGGGGGGTGAGCAGTTCTTC
TRBD2	many	TRBV12-3/TRBV12-4	TRBJ2-3	CASSPERGLAGGTDTQYF	TGTGCCAGCAGTCCCGAGAGGGGACTAGCGGGAGGCACAGATACGCAGTATTTT
TRBD1	few	TRBV11-2	TRBJ2-5	CASSSGQGRIWEQETQYF	TGTGCCAGCAGCTCCGGACAGGGGCGGATTTGGGAACAAGAGACCCAGTACTTC
NA	many	TRBV12-1	TRBJ2-7	CASSRTHSGIPDEQYF	TGTGCCAGCAGCCGAACCCATAGCGGGATTCCGGACGAGCAGTACTTC
NA	many	TRBV12-5	TRBJ2-5	CASGLGRGAGQETQYF	TGTGCTAGTGGCCTTGGCCGAGGGGCAGGCCAAGAGACCCAGTACTTC
TRBD1	NA	TRBV28	TRBJ2-6	CASRIGQAGANVLTF	TGTGCCAGCAGGATAGGACAGGCTGGGGCCAACGTCCTGACTTTC
TRBD2	NA	TRBV9	TRBJ2-3	CASSPTSGDYTQYF	TGTGCCAGCAGCCCGACTAGCGGGGATTATACGCAGTATTTT
TRBD2	NA	TRBV12-3/TRBV12-4	TRBJ2-5	CTSSRLAGAGETQYF	TGTACCAGCAGTCGACTAGCGGGAGCGGGAGAGACCCAGTACTTC
NA	many	TRBV5-1	TRBJ2-3	CASSLEGDTQYF	TGTGCCAGCAGCTTAGAGGGAGATACGCAGTATTTT
NA	NA	TRBV7-8	TRBJ2-1	CASSFLQGGNEQFF	TGTGCCAGCAGCTTCCTCCAGGGTGGCAATGAGCAGTTCTTC
NA	many	TRBV12-3/TRBV12-4	TRBJ2-3	CASSILTVTSTDTQYF	TGTGCCAGCAGCATCCTGACGGTGACTAGCACAGATACGCAGTATTTT
NA	NA	TRBV20-1	TRBJ2-7	CSATPLDITYEQYF	TGCAGTGCTACTCCCCTAGACATCACCTACGAGCAGTACTTC
NA	NA	TRBV11-3	TRBJ2-1	CASSLDLGPPGANEQFF	TGTGCCAGCAGCTTAGATCTTGGACCGCCTGGCGCCAATGAGCAGTTCTTC
TRBD2	many	TRBV28	TRBJ2-1	CASSGDILSGSSYNEQFF	TGTGCCAGCAGTGGGGACATCCTTAGCGGGAGCTCCTACAATGAGCAGTTCTTC